These 32 T cell receptor beta chains came from one sample sequenced in a study of T cells after yellow fever vaccination. Each CDR3 protein gets one entry after TCRdb re-called the 5' RACE reads with MiXCR. The top ten clones hold more than 25% of a sample with 60,000 to 95,000 distinct CDR3 sequences, about 7.3% of them seen once. The material sequenced was CD8+ T cells sorted from PBMCs, taken more than 8 days after the first yellow fever vaccination. All receptors come from a man between 18 and 35 years old who received the YFV17D yellow fever vaccine.

This clonotype showed up many times. The rearrangement joins TRBV3-1 to TRBJ2-7, with D perhaps TRBD1 (5 bases). This CDR3 has 15 residues. Trimming removed 8 bases at V and 1 base at J, with 18 bases between. Germline values: CDR1 LGHDT, CDR2 YNNKEL (reference sequence). The CDR3 DNA sequence: TGTGCCAGCTTTCCAGGGTCTGGTTCGTCCTACGAGCAGTACGTC. The encoded protein is CASFPGSGSSYEQYV.

In this sample, this clonotype turned up a few times. The chain carries TRBV7-3 and TRBJ2-1; TRBD1 matches 11 bases. J was trimmed by 4 bases and V by 5 bases; bases with no gene match: 4. The CDR3 extends over 15 amino acids. Germline lookup yields CDR1 SGHTA and CDR2 FQGTGA. The CDR3 region has the DNA TGTGCCAGCAGCCCGGACAGGGGGCGTTACAATGAGCAGTTCTTC. Translating it yields CASSPDRGRYNEQFF.

In its sample, this clonotype was seen many times. The chain is built from TRBV4-1 and TRBJ2-1; a possible D gene is TRBD2 (7 bases). Germline V gives CDR1 MGHRA, CDR2 YSYEKL. Trimming pared 0 bases from V and 4 bases from J, leaving 16 bases between. The CDR3 has 17 amino acids. The CDR3 DNA is TGCGCCAGCAGCCAAGAAGGGGGGGGAGGGATTTACAATGAGCAGTTCTTC. Translating it yields CASSQEGGGGIYNEQFF.

There are a few counts of this clonotype. The chain couples TRBV6-2 or TRBV6-3 to TRBJ2-7; D call uncertain. Trimming took off 2 bases at V and 4 bases at J, with 12 bases between the two ends. The CDR3 runs 14 residues. Germline CDR1 MNHEY, CDR2 SVGEGT. The CDR3 loop is CASSYRATVYEQYV. CDR3 coding DNA: TGTGCCAGCAGTTACCGGGCGACGGTTTACGAGCAGTACGTC.

This clonotype has ten or more counts. The chain combines TRBV28 with TRBJ2-7, with TRBD1 matching over 8 bases. V lost 6 bases to trimming and J lost 7 bases; unmatched junction nucleotides: 8. This CDR3 is 13 amino acids long. CDR1 is MDHEN and CDR2 is SYDVKM in the germline V gene. As DNA, the CDR3 is TGTGCCAGCAGCTACAGGACAGGGTTTGAGCAGTACTTC. The encoded protein is CASSYRTGFEQYF. Based on the CDR3 plus reference TRBV28 and TRBJ2-7, the full variable domain is DVKVTQSSRYLVKRTGEKVFLECVQDMDHENMFWYRQDPGLGLRLIYFSYDVKMKEKGDIPEGYSVSREKKERFSLILESASTNQTSMYLCASSYRTGFEQYFGPGTRLTVT.

As to this clonotype: This could be a read error, since a much larger clone is one nucleotide away. The chain recombines TRBV7-9 with TRBJ2-2; weak D call: TRBD1 (5 bases). V was clipped by 5 bases and J by 6 bases, with 13 bases between them. The length of the CDR3 is 14 residues. Per germline, CDR1 SEHNR and CDR2 FQNEAQ (reference sequence). DNA for the CDR3: TGTGCCAGCAGCCGAGCGCTACAGGCCGGGGAGCTGTTTTTT. Translated, it gives CASSRALQAGELFF.

This clonotype appeared many times. The junction does not match germline at one end; this may be a read error. The rearrangement links TRBV7-7 to TRBJ2-5; 8 bases map to TRBD2. The germline gives CDR1 SSHAT, CDR2 FNYEAQ (reference sequence). The CDR3 loop spans 13 amino acids. The CDR3 here is CASTDTGGETQYF. The CDR3 DNA follows: TGTGCTAGCACCGACACGGGAGGGGAGACCCAGTACTTC.

Only a few counts were recorded for this clonotype. The V gene is TRBV7-8, the J gene TRBJ1-1; D is unresolved. CDR1 and CDR2 (germline): SGHVS, FQNEAQ. The CDR3 runs to 15 residues. Between the trimmed V and J ends, which lost 2 bases and 1 base, there was a span of 11 bases. The CDR3 protein is CASSLFEGANTEAFF. The CDR3, as DNA: TGTGCCAGCAGCTTATTTGAAGGAGCGAACACTGAAGCTTTCTTT.

A word on this clonotype: Possible read error: a much larger clone is one base away. This chain connects TRBV6-5 to TRBJ1-5; 7 nucleotides agree with TRBD2. The end of the DNA is better explained by TRBJ2-3, so the J call may be wrong. This CDR3 is built from 14 residues. Germline V CDR1 and CDR2: MNHEY, SVGAGI. The CDR3 is CASSYWEGGQPQYF. The CDR3 coding sequence is TGTGCCAGCAGTTATTGGGAGGGCGGTCAGCCCCAGTATTTT.

The table lists this clonotype with many counts. This chain joins TRBV4-3 and TRBJ2-1, with TRBD2 identical over 8 bases. Germline CDR1 LGHNA, CDR2 YSLEER. This CDR3 has 16 residues. Trimming took 3 bases from V and 2 from J; bases not matched to a gene: 6. The CDR3 DNA sequence: TGCGCCAGCAGCCAGTCTCGTAGCGGGACCTACAATGAGCAGTTCTTC. Translated, it gives CASSQSRSGTYNEQFF.

The V and J genes are TRBV7-9 and TRBJ2-1; 8 nucleotides agree with TRBD1. CDR1 is SEHNR and CDR2 is FQNEAQ in the germline V gene (reference sequence). This CDR3 spans 15 amino acids. V was clipped by 5 bases and J by 7 bases; unmatched bases: 10. The CDR3 DNA is TGTGCCAGCAGCGCAAGCCGACAGGGGATGAATGAGCAGTTCTTC. It encodes CASSASRQGMNEQFF.

The rearrangement links TRBV4-1 to TRBJ2-7, with D tentatively TRBD1 (7 bases). Germline assignment: CDR1 MGHRA and CDR2 YSYEKL. This CDR3 has 14 amino acids. Trimming stripped 3 bases from V and 7 bases from J, with 16 bases between. CDR3 DNA sequence: TGCGCCAGCAGCCAGGGCCCCCAGGGGGGTGAGCAGTACGTC. Its protein product is CASSQGPQGGEQYV.

The table lists this clonotype with a few counts. The chain combines TRBV11-3 with TRBJ2-1, with TRBD2 matching 7 bases. The CDR3 spans 15 residues. Germline assignment: CDR1 SGHNT and CDR2 YENEEA. The ends lost 2 bases at V and 5 bases at J; junction bases unmatched: 6. The CDR3 coding sequence is TGTGCCAGCAGCTTACGTGGGGGGGGAAACAATGAGCAGTTCTTC. Translated, it gives CASSLRGGGNNEQFF.

There are many counts of this clonotype. The chain joins TRBV6-4 to TRBJ2-3; 11 bases align to TRBD2. The CDR3 covers 16 residues. V gave up 3 bases and J gave up 2 bases; unmatched junction bases: 4. The germline V gene encodes CDR1 MRHNA and CDR2 SNTAGT. Here the CDR3 reads CASSESSGGPTDTQYF. Written as DNA, the CDR3 is TGTGCCAGCAGTGAGTCTAGCGGGGGGCCCACAGATACGCAGTATTTT.

The chain employs TRBV7-9 and TRBJ2-1; D gene ambiguous. V was clipped by 1 base and J by 10 bases, with 5 bases between them. Germline CDR1 SEHNR, CDR2 FQNEAQ (reference sequence). The CDR3 totals 11 residues. The CDR3: CASSLGWEQFF. The DNA of the CDR3 is TGTGCCAGCAGCTTAGGGTGGGAGCAGTTCTTC.

Comments on this clonotype: At one of its ends the junction is not consistent with the germline gene, which may arise from a read error. This chain links TRBV7-9 with TRBJ1-6; D uncertain. From germline, CDR1 is SEHNR and CDR2 FQNEAQ (reference sequence). This CDR3 is 16 amino acids long. CDR3: CVSSLNRRVENSPLHF. Here the CDR3 DNA reads TGTGTCAGCAGCTTAAATCGCCGTGTAGAGAATTCACCCCTCCACTTT.

The chain carries TRBV7-2 and TRBJ2-3; 9 nucleotides match TRBD2. V shed 7 bases and J 1 base; nucleotides not matched to a gene: 3. In germline, CDR1 is SGHTA, CDR2 FQGNSA. This CDR3 contains 14 residues. CDR3 region: CASTVAGGTDTQYF. The CDR3 DNA is TGTGCCAGCACCGTAGCGGGGGGCACAGATACGCAGTATTTT.

This clonotype occurred a few times. The V call is TRBV9, the J call TRBJ1-5; D is ambiguous. The CDR3 runs to 13 residues. The V gene's germline CDR1 is SGDLS and CDR2 YYNGEE. Trimming left V 0 bases short and J 5 bases short, with 6 bases between. The CDR3 reads CASSVDGHQPQHF. The CDR3 DNA reads TGTGCCAGCAGCGTAGACGGTCATCAGCCCCAGCATTTT. Based on the CDR3 plus reference TRBV9 and TRBJ1-5, the full variable domain is DSGVTQTPKHLITATGQRVTLRCSPRSGDLSVYWYQQSLDQGLQFLIQYYNGEERAKGNILERFSAQQFPDLHSELNLSSLELGDSALYFCASSVDGHQPQHFGDGTRLSIL.

The J gene is TRBJ2-2, the V gene TRBV4-3; no definite D call. Trimming pared 2 bases from V and 5 bases from J, leaving 6 bases between. Germline CDR1 is LGHNA and CDR2 is YSLEER. The CDR3 extends over 13 amino acids. The CDR3 region is CASSQLETGELFF. The DNA for the CDR3 is TGCGCCAGCAGCCAATTAGAGACCGGGGAGCTGTTTTTT.

This clonotype was observed at least ten times. V gene TRBV9 combines with J gene TRBJ2-5; no definite D call. The ends were cut back, 2 bases at V and 4 bases at J, with 18 bases in the middle. CDR1 SGDLS and CDR2 YYNGEE come from the germline V gene. The CDR3 spans 16 residues. Here the CDR3 DNA reads TGTGCCAGCAGCGTGGCGCTCATAGCCCCAAGAGAGACCCAGTACTTC. Translation: CASSVALIAPRETQYF. Filled out from reference TRBV9 and TRBJ2-5, the complete variable domain reads DSGVTQTPKHLITATGQRVTLRCSPRSGDLSVYWYQQSLDQGLQFLIQYYNGEERAKGNILERFSAQQFPDLHSELNLSSLELGDSALYFCASSVALIAPRETQYFGPGTRLLVL.

This clonotype was observed at least ten times. The chain recombines TRBV20-1 with TRBJ2-6; D might be TRBD1 (5 bases). V lost 0 bases and J lost 2, with 8 bases in between. Germline V CDR1 and CDR2: DFQATT, SNEGSKA (reference sequence). The CDR3 has 15 residues. CDR3 coding DNA: TGCAGTGCTAGAGATTTCAGGGCTGGGGCCAACGTCCTGACTTTC. It codes for CSARDFRAGANVLTF.

The sample holds many counts of this clonotype. The chain is built from TRBV7-2 and TRBJ1-2; the match to TRBD1 covers 10 bases. J lost 5 bases, V lost 5 bases, and 8 bases had no gene match. Germline assignment: CDR1 SGHTA and CDR2 FQGNSA. This CDR3 contains 15 residues. DNA of the CDR3: TGTGCCAGCAGCCCTCGTGGACAGGGGGGATATGGCTACACCTTC. Translation: CASSPRGQGGYGYTF.

Of note for this clonotype: A much larger clone sits a single nucleotide away, making a read error possible. The V gene is TRBV29-1, the J gene TRBJ1-1; no firm D call. CDR3 size: 12 residues. V lost 7 bases and J 1 base, leaving 10 bases between the germline ends. CDR1 and CDR2 (germline): SQVTM, ANQGSEA. This CDR3 reads CSGARTNTEAFF. As DNA, the CDR3 is TGCAGCGGGGCGAGGACGAACACTGAAGCTTTCTTT.

In this sample, this clonotype turned up many times. The chain carries TRBV7-2 and TRBJ2-7; no firm D call. The CDR3 consists of 13 residues. Germline loops: CDR1 SGHTA, CDR2 FQGNSA. Between the trimmed V and J ends, which lost 2 bases and 3 bases, there was a span of 8 bases. CDR3 sequence: CASSLSPYYEQYV. The CDR3, as DNA: TGTGCCAGCAGCTTAAGCCCCTACTACGAGCAGTACGTC.

A few counts support this clonotype. The rearrangement uses TRBV4-3 and TRBJ2-2, with 9 nucleotides matching TRBD1. The J segment lost 4 bases and the V segment lost 5 bases, leaving 8 bases of the junction unmatched. Germline assignment: CDR1 LGHNA and CDR2 YSLEER. This CDR3 is built from 16 residues. The CDR3 protein is CASSSGTGMPTGELFF. CDR3 nucleotide sequence: TGCGCCAGCAGCTCCGGGACAGGGATGCCCACCGGGGAGCTGTTTTTT.

This clonotype was detected many times. V and J are TRBV4-1 and TRBJ2-6; no firm D call. V dropped 8 bases and J dropped 4 bases, with 6 bases sitting between them. The CDR3 covers 12 residues. Germline loops: CDR1 MGHRA, CDR2 YSYEKL. The CDR3 region is CASGRGANVLTF. CDR3 nucleotide sequence: TGCGCCAGCGGTCGGGGGGCCAACGTCCTGACTTTC.

This clonotype was counted ten times or more. The gene calls are TRBV24-1 and TRBJ2-2; D is ambiguous. V was shortened by 3 bases and J by 4 bases, with 8 bases between the two germline ends. Germline V gene sequence: CDR1 KGHDR, CDR2 SFDVKD. The CDR3 runs to 14 residues. This CDR3 reads CATSDQTVTGELFF. In nucleotides, the CDR3 is TGTGCCACCAGTGATCAGACGGTCACCGGGGAGCTGTTTTTT.

This clonotype has at least ten counts. The V call is TRBV2, the J call TRBJ1-1, with D unclear. The CDR3 contains 12 residues. Germline V gene data show CDR1 as SNHLY and CDR2 as FYNNEI. Trimming took off 1 base at V and 10 bases at J, with 10 bases between the two ends. CDR3 nucleotide sequence: TGTGCCAGCAGTGAAGGGAGTTTAAGAGCTTTCTTT. Its protein product is CASSEGSLRAFF.

This clonotype was detected only a few times. This sequence joins TRBV5-1 and TRBJ2-5; D call uncertain. The CDR3 contains 13 residues. In germline, CDR1 is SGHRS, CDR2 YFSETQ. V dropped 4 bases and J dropped 7 bases, with 14 bases sitting between them. DNA of the CDR3: TGCGCCAGCAGCCAAGACATAATGGGGACCCAGTACTTC. Protein sequence: CASSQDIMGTQYF.

Ten or more counts support this clonotype. This sequence joins TRBV5-1 and TRBJ1-1, with D unresolved. Trimming stripped 0 bases from V and 6 bases from J, with 9 bases between. From germline, CDR1 is SGHRS and CDR2 YFSETQ. CDR3 size: 13 residues. The chain's CDR3 is CASSLGGNSEAFF. The CDR3, as DNA: TGCGCCAGCAGCTTGGGGGGAAATTCTGAAGCTTTCTTT.

In this sample, this clonotype turned up many times. The chain couples TRBV16 to TRBJ2-7, with 8 bases fitting TRBD1. V dropped 2 bases and J dropped 4; count of bases not matched to a gene: 13. The CDR3 has 17 residues. Per the germline V gene, CDR1 is KGHSY and CDR2 is FQNENV. The CDR3 spells CASSQRVGGQGLYEQYF. CDR3 nucleotides: TGTGCCAGCAGCCAACGAGTTGGAGGACAGGGCCTATACGAGCAGTACTTC. The variable domain in full, completed from reference TRBV16 and TRBJ2-7, reads GEEVAQTPKHLVRGEGQKAKLYCAPIKGHSYVFWYQQVLKNEFKFLISFQNENVFDETGMPKERFSAKCLPNSPCSLEIQATKLEDSAVYFCASSQRVGGQGLYEQYFGPGTRLTVT.

This clonotype was seen ten or more times. The chain recombines TRBV11-2 with TRBJ2-1, with 8 positions matching TRBD2. V trimming: 5 bases; J trimming: 9 bases; junction bases outside the gene matches: 12. This CDR3 contains 15 residues. The germline gives CDR1 SGHAT, CDR2 FQNNGV. The CDR3 loop reads CASSPLPGAGGEQFF. DNA for the CDR3: TGTGCCAGCAGCCCCTTGCCCGGGGCGGGGGGTGAGCAGTTCTTC.